Below are 27 T cell receptor beta chains sequenced from a single sample in a study of T cell responses to AZD1222 COVID-19 vaccine. Assay: immunoSEQ multiplex PCR; the TCRdb copy retains only in-frame clones and omits some. The sample records fewer than 120,000 clones, roughly 93% being singletons. The input for sequencing was peripheral blood, taken 28 days after the second AZD1222 dose. These receptors were obtained from an adult who received the AZD1222 COVID-19 vaccine.

The chain employs TRBV14 and TRBJ2-5; 12 bases line up with TRBD2. The germline V gene has CDR1 SGHDN and CDR2 FVKESK. This CDR3 spans 18 amino acids. The trim removed 5 bases at V and 1 base at J, leaving 11 bases unmatched. CDR3 sequence (DNA): TGTGCCAGCAGCGATATTAGACTAGCGGGAGTGGTCCAAGAGACCCAGTACTTC. It yields the protein CASSDIRLAGVVQETQYF. Full variable domain (rest looked up from reference TRBV14 and TRBJ2-5): EAGVTQFPSHSVIEKGQTVTLRCDPISGHDNLYWYRRVMGKEIKFLLHFVKESKQDESGMPNNRFLAERTGGTYSTLKVQPAELEDSGVYFCASSDIRLAGVVQETQYFGPGTRLLVL.

This chain joins TRBV12-3 or TRBV12-4 and TRBJ1-1; D ambiguous. The CDR3 consists of 12 residues. The V and J ends lost 6 bases and 7 bases respectively, with 12 bases between them. DNA for the CDR3: TGTGCCAGCAGGCAAGGCCTTGGTGAAGCTTTCTTT. Residues: CASRQGLGEAFF.

The chain has TRBV7-2 and TRBJ2-7; TRBD1 agrees at 7 bases. CDR1 is SGHTA, CDR2 FQGNSA, per germline. V lost 4 bases and J lost 6; bases outside the gene matches: 6. The CDR3 extends over 13 amino acids. CDR3 coding DNA: TGTGCCAGCAGCTACTACAGGGGACGCGAGCAGTACTTC. Its translation: CASSYYRGREQYF.

In this sample, this clone turned up a few times. The J gene is TRBJ2-7, the V gene TRBV2; TRBD2 might be the D (5 bases). Trimming removed 7 bases at V and 0 bases at J, with 7 bases between. CDR1 is SNHLY, CDR2 FYNNEI, per germline. The CDR3 is 12 amino acids. CDR3 residues: CASTGSSYEQYF. CDR3 nucleotides: TGTGCCAGCACGGGGAGCTCCTACGAGCAGTACTTC.

The chain uses TRBV15 and TRBJ2-6, with TRBD2 as a possible D gene (7 bases). The length of the CDR3 is 16 residues. Trimming pared 0 bases from V and 4 bases from J, leaving 10 bases between. Germline values: CDR1 LNHNV, CDR2 YYDKDF (reference sequence). The CDR3 bases are TGTGCCACCAGCAGAGATGGGGGGGCCGGGGCCAACGTCCTGACTTTC. It yields the protein CATSRDGGAGANVLTF.

The rearrangement joins TRBV5-1 to TRBJ1-4, with 7 positions matching TRBD1. Germline V lookup: CDR1 SGHRS, CDR2 YFSETQ. The V segment lost 4 bases and the J segment 5 bases; nucleotides outside the gene matches: 5. The CDR3 is made up of 14 amino acids. Written as DNA, the CDR3 is TGCGCCAGCAGCAGGCCGGGACAGAATGAAAAACTGTTTTTT. This gives the protein CASSRPGQNEKLFF.

V and J are TRBV6-6 and TRBJ2-2; 8 positions match TRBD1. CDR3 length: 17 amino acids. Germline V gene sequence: CDR1 MNHNY, CDR2 SVGAGI (reference sequence). After removal of 5 bases from V and 6 bases from J, the junction contained 14 bases not matched to a gene. DNA for the CDR3: TGTGCCAGCAGTCACACTCTCACAGGGGGGATAGCCGGGGAGCTGTTTTTT. Protein sequence: CASSHTLTGGIAGELFF.

The chain carries TRBV30 and TRBJ1-1; D gene ambiguous. CDR1 and CDR2 from the germline V gene are GTSNPN and SVGIG (reference sequence). Trimming took off 1 base at V and 1 base at J, with 13 bases between the two ends. The CDR3 spans 15 residues. CDR3 nucleotides: TGTGCCTGGAGTGGACCTTATGAGGAGAACACTGAAGCTTTCTTT. It specifies CAWSGPYEENTEAFF.

This clone was counted a single time. CDR3 protein: CASSQPTGAAEKLFF. The CDR3 DNA follows: TGTGCCAGCAGCCAACCGACAGGGGCTGCTGAAAAACTGTTTTTT. The rearrangement uses TRBV3-1 (or the pseudogene TRBV3-2) and TRBJ1-4; 8 bases match TRBD1. Looked up from germline, CDR1 is LGHDT and CDR2 is YNNKEL (reference sequence). CDR3 length: 15 residues. Trimming took 2 bases from V and 7 from J; bases not matched to a gene: 6.

V is TRBV7-6 and J is TRBJ2-1; D is perhaps TRBD1 (5 bases). CDR3 size: 19 residues. The ends were cut back, 6 bases at V and 7 bases at J, with 31 bases in the middle. The germline V gene has CDR1 SGHVS and CDR2 FNYEAQ. This chain's CDR3 is CASSSPPPRQRPLGNEQFF. CDR3 nucleotides: TGTGCCAGCAGTTCCCCACCACCAAGACAGCGACCCTTAGGGAATGAGCAGTTCTTC. Full variable domain (outside the CDR3, taken from reference TRBV7-6 and TRBJ2-1): GAGVSQSPRYKVTKRGQDVALRCDPISGHVSLYWYRQALGQGPEFLTYFNYEAQQDKSGLPNDRFSAERPEGSISTLTIQRTEQRDSAMYRCASSSPPPRQRPLGNEQFFGPGTRLTVL.

V gene TRBV2 combines with J gene TRBJ2-1; D call uncertain. The CDR3 totals 14 residues. Germline loops: CDR1 SNHLY, CDR2 FYNNEI. Trimming took off 8 bases at V and 0 bases at J, with 11 bases between the two ends. CDR3 sequence reads: CASCGPYSYNEQFF. In DNA form, the CDR3 reads TGTGCCAGCTGCGGTCCCTACTCCTACAATGAGCAGTTCTTC.

The chain links TRBV3-1 (or the pseudogene TRBV3-2) to TRBJ2-1, with TRBD2 identical over 10 bases. The length of the CDR3 is 19 residues. With 0 bases clipped from V and 2 bases from J, the junction kept 10 bases outside the gene matches. In germline, CDR1 is LGHDT, CDR2 YNNKEL (reference sequence). The CDR3, as DNA: TGTGCCAGCAGCCAAGAAATATCGGCTAGCGGGAGTCCCTACAATGAGCAGTTCTTC. Amino acids: CASSQEISASGSPYNEQFF.

The CDR3 nucleotides are TGTGCCAGCCTACAGGGTTCGGTCTACGAGCAGTACTTC. This encodes CASLQGSVYEQYF. The rearrangement joins TRBV28 to TRBJ2-7, with TRBD1 as a possible D gene (6 bases). Trimming stripped 8 bases from V and 3 bases from J, with 14 bases between. Germline V gives CDR1 MDHEN, CDR2 SYDVKM. This CDR3 comprises 13 residues.

The table lists this clone with a count of one. V and J are TRBV5-1 and TRBJ1-2; D not certain. Germline V gene lookup returns CDR1 SGHRS and CDR2 YFSETQ. Trimming pared 3 bases from V and 1 base from J, leaving 13 bases between. The CDR3 runs 15 residues. CDR3 DNA sequence: TGCGCCAGCAGCTCCACGAATGCAGTTAACTATGGCTACACCTTC. It is translated as CASSSTNAVNYGYTF.

In this sample, this clone turned up a few times. The chain uses TRBV3-1 (or the pseudogene TRBV3-2) and TRBJ2-7; 8 positions match TRBD1. V was pared by 4 bases and J by 3 bases, with 11 bases of the junction left unmatched. The CDR3 contains 16 residues. Germline CDR1 is LGHDT and CDR2 is YNNKEL (reference sequence). In nucleotides, the CDR3 is TGTGCCAGCAGCCCCCCGCGGCAGGGGGCACTCTACGAGCAGTACTTC. This encodes CASSPPRQGALYEQYF.

This chain connects TRBV7-6 to TRBJ2-5, with a tentative D call TRBD2 (5 bases). The germline V gene has CDR1 SGHVS and CDR2 FNYEAQ. CDR3 length equals 15 residues. Trimming took 7 bases from V and 0 from J, leaving 15 bases between them. CDR3 bases: TGTGCCAGCAACCCGCTAGCAGCGTACCAAGAGACCCAGTACTTC. This encodes CASNPLAAYQETQYF.

The chain uses TRBV6-5 and TRBJ2-7, with 13 bases fitting TRBD2. The V gene's germline CDR1 is MNHEY and CDR2 SVGAGI. CDR3 length: 15 residues. With V trimmed by 5 bases and J by 2 bases, 3 bases remained unmatched. CDR3 region: CASSIGTSGTYEQYF. For the CDR3, the DNA is TGTGCCAGCAGTATCGGGACTAGCGGGACCTACGAGCAGTACTTC.

The rearrangement links TRBV3-1 (or the pseudogene TRBV3-2) to TRBJ2-1; D perhaps matches TRBD1 (6 bases). Looked up from germline, CDR1 is LGHDT and CDR2 is YNNKEL (reference sequence). Trimming took 0 bases from V and 14 from J, leaving 14 bases between them. The CDR3 runs 13 residues. For the CDR3, the DNA is TGTGCCAGCAGCCAAGATCTCCTAGCAGGGGAGTTCTTC. This sequence encodes CASSQDLLAGEFF.

The chain employs TRBV10-1 and TRBJ1-4; D is ambiguous. V lost 7 bases, J lost 4 bases, and 19 bases lay in between. This CDR3 is built from 16 residues. The V gene's germline CDR1 is WNHNN and CDR2 SYGVQD (reference sequence). The CDR3 DNA reads as TGCGCCAGCAACCCGCCCCGGATGGAGGGTAATGAAAAACTGTTTTTT. Its translation: CASNPPRMEGNEKLFF.

The chain has TRBV5-4 and TRBJ1-6; TRBD1 agrees at 7 bases. With V trimmed by 3 bases and J by 10 bases, 7 bases remained unmatched. Germline-derived CDR1 and CDR2 are SGHNT and YYREEE (reference sequence). The CDR3 runs to 14 residues. CDR3 in amino acids: CASSWDRISSPLHF. Here the CDR3 DNA reads TGTGCCAGCAGCTGGGACAGAATTTCATCACCCCTCCACTTT.

This chain joins TRBV9 and TRBJ2-1; no reliable D call. CDR3 size: 15 residues. V was pared by 0 bases and J by 5 bases, with 12 bases between. The germline V gene encodes CDR1 SGDLS and CDR2 YYNGEE. CDR3 in amino acids: CASSVDGLVDNEQFF. The CDR3 DNA is TGTGCCAGCAGCGTAGACGGGCTGGTAGACAATGAGCAGTTCTTC.

V and J are TRBV5-6 and TRBJ2-5, with D unresolved. Germline CDR1 SGHDT, CDR2 YYEEEE. This CDR3 comprises 13 residues. Trimming shortened V by 0 bases and J by 0 bases, and 3 bases separated the two germline ends. This CDR3 is CASSLGYQETQYF. As DNA, the CDR3 is TGTGCCAGCAGCTTGGGGTACCAAGAGACCCAGTACTTC.

Here the CDR3 reads CASSLSGFTEAFF. The CDR3 coding sequence is TGTGCCAGCAGTTTAAGTGGGTTTACTGAAGCTTTCTTT. The chain combines TRBV12-3 or TRBV12-4 with TRBJ1-1; the D is unclear. CDR3 length equals 13 residues. V lost 2 bases and J 5 bases, leaving 9 bases between the germline ends.

The rearrangement links TRBV13 to TRBJ1-5; 10 bases agree with TRBD1. The CDR3 consists of 15 residues. With 2 bases clipped from V and 4 bases from J, the junction kept 2 bases outside the gene matches. The germline V gene has CDR1 PRHDT and CDR2 FYEKMQ (reference sequence). CDR3: CASSLRGQGNQPQHF. The CDR3, as DNA: TGTGCCAGCAGCTTAAGGGGACAGGGGAATCAGCCCCAGCATTTT.

This clone was seen a single time. The chain is built from TRBV5-1 and TRBJ1-4, with D maybe TRBD1 (5 bases). CDR1 is SGHRS and CDR2 is YFSETQ in the germline V gene. There are 17 residues in the CDR3. V was pared by 4 bases and J by 4 bases, with 20 bases between. The CDR3 spells CASSGGVWRQRNEKLFF. The CDR3 bases are TGCGCCAGCAGCGGGGGTGTATGGCGCCAACGTAATGAAAAACTGTTTTTT.

This chain joins TRBV19 and TRBJ1-5; 8 positions agree with TRBD1. With V trimmed by 5 bases and J by 5 bases, 17 bases remained unmatched. The germline V gene encodes CDR1 LNHDA and CDR2 SQIVND (reference sequence). This CDR3 is 18 amino acids long. CDR3 sequence (DNA): TGTGCCAGTAGTCCCCGGACAGGGTTCGGGGCGTCGTATCAGCCCCAGCATTTT. It encodes CASSPRTGFGASYQPQHF.

V and J are TRBV18 and TRBJ2-5; D perhaps matches TRBD2 (7 bases). The germline V gene has CDR1 KGHSH and CDR2 LQKENI. The CDR3 spans 15 residues. Between the trimmed V and J ends, which lost 1 base and 3 bases, there was a span of 12 bases. DNA for the CDR3: TGTGCCAGCTCACCACGGGCGGGGGCTAAAGAGACCCAGTACTTC. This sequence encodes CASSPRAGAKETQYF.